The 2 T cell receptor beta chains below all came from one sample that was sequenced in a study of blood T cell repertoires in COVID-19. The data were produced by immunoSEQ multiplex PCR, yet TCRdb's version contains in-frame clones alone and is incomplete. This sample has 170,000 or so clones; around four fifths occur once, and the top ten carry 2.5% to 3.5%. The material sequenced was peripheral blood. These receptors were collected from a woman aged 55 to 70 with acute or convalescent COVID-19.

This clone appeared a single time. The chain couples TRBV7-2 to TRBJ2-7; 7 positions match TRBD1. V gave up 6 bases and J gave up 4 bases; unmatched junction bases: 9. Per the germline V gene, CDR1 is SGHTA and CDR2 is FQGNSA. This CDR3 comprises 14 residues. CDR3 DNA sequence: TGTGCCAGCAGGCCAGCCGGGACAGAGTACGAGCAGTACTTC. Amino acid sequence: CASRPAGTEYEQYF.

This chain uses TRBV7-2 with TRBJ2-5, with D possibly being TRBD2 (5 bases). The CDR3 totals 13 residues. Germline V gives CDR1 SGHTA, CDR2 FQGNSA. V lost 2 bases to trimming and J lost 3 bases, with 7 bases between them. The CDR3 sequence: CASSLNGEETQYF. CDR3 in DNA: TGTGCCAGCAGCTTAAACGGGGAAGAGACCCAGTACTTC.